These 31 T cell receptor beta chains were all obtained from the same sample, sequenced in a study of cytomegalovirus exposure and HLA in healthy donors. Primers included in the PCR were 60 Vbeta and 13 Jbeta primers. Produced via immunoSEQ multiplex PCR; TCRdb's table is partial and in-frame only. This repertoire shows under 200,000 clones, more than 65% found once; its top ten account for about 1.7%. The sequencing input was PBMCs. The receptor set was obtained from a young woman in good health and CMV-seronegative.

V and J are TRBV18 and TRBJ2-1, with TRBD1 matching over 8 bases. Germline assignment: CDR1 KGHSH and CDR2 LQKENI. The V gene end was trimmed by 4 bases and the J gene end by 8 bases; junction bases not matched to a gene: 7. The CDR3 runs 14 residues. The CDR3 spells CASSLGQGWDEQFF. CDR3 in DNA: TGTGCCAGCTCACTCGGACAGGGATGGGATGAGCAGTTCTTC.

V usage is TRBV30 and J usage is TRBJ2-6, with 10 positions matching TRBD2. V gave up 4 bases and J gave up 4 bases; unmatched junction bases: 7. The CDR3 has 16 residues. The germline gives CDR1 GTSNPN, CDR2 SVGIG (reference sequence). CDR3 bases: TGTGCCTGGACAGCGGGAGGGCCGTCAGGGGCCAACGTCCTGACTTTC. Its protein product is CAWTAGGPSGANVLTF.

This rearrangement joins TRBV5-4 to TRBJ2-7; tentative D call: TRBD2 (7 bases). The CDR3 totals 15 residues. Germline V gene lookup returns CDR1 SGHNT and CDR2 YYREEE (reference sequence). The V end was cut by 0 bases, the J end by 4 bases, with 14 bases between. CDR3 sequence: CASSLAGGDPYEQYF. The DNA for the CDR3 is TGTGCCAGCAGCTTGGCGGGGGGCGATCCTTACGAGCAGTACTTC.

The rearrangement joins TRBV2 to TRBJ1-2; tentatively, D is TRBD1 (5 bases). V was clipped by 6 bases and J by 6 bases, with 17 bases between them. Germline V gives CDR1 SNHLY, CDR2 FYNNEI. This CDR3 comprises 14 residues. The CDR3 bases are TGTGCCAGCAGGGAGACCAGGGAAGAGGATGGCTACACCTTC. This translates into CASRETREEDGYTF.

V is TRBV25-1 and J is TRBJ2-3; D remains unclear. The CDR3 consists of 14 residues. Germline V gene sequence: CDR1 MGHDK, CDR2 SYGVNS. The V end lost 6 bases, the J end lost 4 bases, and 14 bases lay between the germline ends. In DNA, the CDR3 is TGTGCCAGCAGGTGGTCACGGTCTGCAGATACGCAGTATTTT. It encodes CASRWSRSADTQYF.

V and J are TRBV5-1 and TRBJ1-4; D is possibly TRBD1 (6 bases). The CDR3 is 15 residues long. The germline V gene has CDR1 SGHRS and CDR2 YFSETQ. The ends were cut back, 2 bases at V and 1 base at J, with 9 bases in the middle. The CDR3 DNA sequence: TGCGCCAGCAGCTTACTACAGGGAACTAATGAAAAACTGTTTTTT. The encoded protein is CASSLLQGTNEKLFF.

The V call is TRBV30, the J call TRBJ1-2; TRBD1 matches at 8 bases. The CDR3 has 19 residues. V was clipped by 5 bases and J by 1 base; unmatched bases: 21. Germline CDR1 reads GTSNPN; CDR2 reads SVGIG (reference sequence). The CDR3 region has the DNA TGTGCCTGGGGAGGGGGGATGGCGGGGACAGGAAGATATAACTATGGCTACACCTTC. It specifies CAWGGGMAGTGRYNYGYTF.

In DNA, the CDR3 is TGTGCCAGCAGCTCAGGACAGGAGTATAACACCGGGGAGCTGTTTTTT. Protein: CASSSGQEYNTGELFF. This sequence joins TRBV7-9 and TRBJ2-2; 7 positions match TRBD1. Germline V gene lookup returns CDR1 SEHNR and CDR2 FQNEAQ (reference sequence). The CDR3 extends over 16 amino acids. J lost 2 bases, V lost 4 bases, and 7 bases had no gene match.

This clone was observed a handful of times. The V gene is TRBV10-3, the J gene TRBJ1-1; 7 positions match TRBD1. Germline trimming cut 6 bases from V and 0 bases from J; bases unmatched to any gene: 7. This CDR3 comprises 15 residues. In germline, CDR1 is ENHRY, CDR2 SYGVKD. The chain's CDR3 is CAIRRQGRMNTEAFF. For the CDR3, the DNA is TGTGCCATCAGGAGACAGGGTCGAATGAACACTGAAGCTTTCTTT.

This chain links TRBV19 with TRBJ1-2; D might be TRBD1 (6 bases). The CDR3 has 12 residues. Trimming pared 9 bases from V and 6 bases from J, leaving 14 bases between. The germline gives CDR1 LNHDA, CDR2 SQIVND (reference sequence). The chain's CDR3 is CASHAPGDGYTF. The CDR3 DNA reads TGTGCCAGCCACGCTCCAGGGGATGGCTACACCTTC.

This clone was seen more than once but under ten times. The V gene is TRBV7-2, the J gene TRBJ2-7, with 14 bases that match TRBD2. CDR3 length: 18 amino acids. Germline values: CDR1 SGHTA, CDR2 FQGNSA. Germline trimming cut 1 base from V and 5 bases from J; bases unmatched to any gene: 10. This CDR3 reads CASSLEMTSGRAPHEQYF. The CDR3 DNA sequence: TGTGCCAGCAGCTTAGAAATGACTAGCGGGAGGGCCCCCCACGAGCAGTACTTC.

The rearrangement uses TRBV7-9 and TRBJ1-5; 8 positions agree with TRBD1. The CDR3 has 14 residues. V lost 6 bases and J lost 5; bases outside the gene matches: 6. Germline V gives CDR1 SEHNR, CDR2 FQNEAQ (reference sequence). CDR3 nucleotides: TGTGCCAGCAGTACCGGGACAGGACATCAGCCCCAGCATTTT. Protein sequence: CASSTGTGHQPQHF.

The chain is built from TRBV27 and TRBJ2-6; tentatively, D is TRBD2 (6 bases). The CDR3 has 19 residues. V shed 3 bases and J shed 1 base, with 19 bases lying between them. Germline V gives CDR1 MNHEY, CDR2 SMNVEV (reference sequence). In DNA, the CDR3 is TGTGCCAGCAGTTTTGGGGGTGAGGGACTGAGATCTGGGGCCAACGTCCTGACTTTC. Translating gives CASSFGGEGLRSGANVLTF.

The V gene is TRBV7-3, the J gene TRBJ2-1, with D possibly matching TRBD1 (5 bases). Trimming stripped 1 base from V and 4 bases from J, with 14 bases between. This CDR3 comprises 16 residues. Germline assignment: CDR1 SGHTA and CDR2 FQGTGA. The CDR3 region is CASSLRTSLSYNEQFF. As DNA, the CDR3 is TGTGCCAGCAGCTTAAGGACATCCTTATCGTACAATGAGCAGTTCTTC.

The J gene is TRBJ2-1, the V gene TRBV7-3, with 9 nucleotides matching TRBD2. The CDR3 is made up of 14 amino acids. Germline V gene sequence: CDR1 SGHTA, CDR2 FQGTGA. Germline trimming cut 2 bases from V and 7 bases from J; bases unmatched to any gene: 3. CDR3 residues: CASSLALAGNEQFF. The DNA for the CDR3 is TGTGCCAGCAGCTTAGCCCTAGCGGGGAATGAGCAGTTCTTC.

The rearrangement joins TRBV5-1 to TRBJ1-4, with 7 bases that match TRBD1. The V and J ends lost 5 bases and 8 bases, in that order; junction bases with no gene match: 9. The germline gives CDR1 SGHRS, CDR2 YFSETQ. This CDR3 spans 14 amino acids. The CDR3 here is CASRAGTVEEKLFF. The CDR3 DNA is TGCGCCAGCAGAGCCGGGACAGTGGAAGAAAAACTGTTTTTT.

This clone was seen only a few times. The chain is built from TRBV10-3 and TRBJ2-3; perhaps TRBD1 as D (5 bases). The germline V and J ends were trimmed by 2 bases and 0 bases, with 9 bases remaining between them. The length of the CDR3 is 15 residues. The germline V gene encodes CDR1 ENHRY and CDR2 SYGVKD. The CDR3 coding sequence is TGTGCCATCAGTGAGAGGACACAAAGCACAGATACGCAGTATTTT. It yields the protein CAISERTQSTDTQYF.

This clone was seen a single time. V gene TRBV2 combines with J gene TRBJ1-3, with 7 bases fitting TRBD1. Germline V CDR1 and CDR2: SNHLY, FYNNEI. The CDR3 loop spans 15 amino acids. Germline trimming cut 5 bases from V and 3 bases from J; bases unmatched to any gene: 7. CDR3 region: CASSIGTEIGNTIYF. CDR3 sequence (DNA): TGTGCCAGCAGTATAGGGACAGAGATTGGAAACACCATATATTTT.

In its sample, this clone was seen a few times. The gene calls are TRBV9 and TRBJ2-5; 8 nucleotides align to TRBD2. V shed 3 bases and J 0 bases; nucleotides not matched to a gene: 1. The germline V gene has CDR1 SGDLS and CDR2 YYNGEE. The CDR3 extends over 14 amino acids. The CDR3 sequence: CASSAGGYQETQYF. CDR3 sequence (DNA): TGTGCCAGCAGCGCGGGGGGGTACCAAGAGACCCAGTACTTC.

The chain combines TRBV7-3 with TRBJ2-1; no firm D call. Germline-derived CDR1 and CDR2 are SGHTA and FQGTGA. This CDR3 is built from 15 residues. With 1 base removed from V and 5 bases from J, the gap between germline ends came to 12 bases. This chain's CDR3 is CASSLRPSVNNEQFF. CDR3 DNA: TGTGCCAGCAGCTTAAGACCTAGTGTCAACAATGAGCAGTTCTTC.

This clone was observed once. The rearrangement links TRBV5-8 to TRBJ1-2, with D maybe TRBD1 (6 bases). Germline assignment: CDR1 SGHTS and CDR2 YDEGEE. The CDR3 is made up of 15 amino acids. Trimming removed 4 bases from V and 5 bases from J, with 18 bases in between. The CDR3 here is CASSPGTNGGYGYTF. As DNA, the CDR3 is TGTGCCAGCAGCCCCGGGACAAACGGTGGATATGGCTACACCTTC.

This clone was detected only a few times. The chain carries TRBV29-1 and TRBJ2-3; 9 positions match TRBD2. V gave up 1 base and J gave up 3 bases; unmatched junction bases: 8. This CDR3 is 16 amino acids long. Looked up from germline, CDR1 is SQVTM and CDR2 is ANQGSEA. CDR3 coding DNA: TGCAGCGTTGAAGCTAGGCGGGGGGGCCATACAGATACGCAGTATTTT. This codes for CSVEARRGGHTDTQYF.

This clone was detected only once. This CDR3 is CASRHVGLAGGPYNEQFF. For the CDR3, the DNA is TGTGCCAGCAGGCACGTCGGACTAGCGGGAGGTCCCTACAATGAGCAGTTCTTC. The chain carries TRBV11-1 and TRBJ2-1; 14 nucleotides agree with TRBD2. The CDR3 runs 18 residues. After removal of 6 bases from V and 2 bases from J, the junction contained 9 bases not matched to a gene. Germline V gene lookup returns CDR1 SGHAT and CDR2 FQDESV (reference sequence).

The chain carries TRBV7-2 and TRBJ2-5; 12 bases are a match to TRBD1. This CDR3 is 17 amino acids long. Germline V gene lookup returns CDR1 SGHTA and CDR2 FQGNSA. V lost 1 base to trimming and J lost 6 bases; unmatched junction nucleotides: 9. The CDR3 loop is CASSLDWGTGGKKTQYF. The DNA of the CDR3 is TGTGCCAGCAGCTTAGACTGGGGGACAGGGGGCAAGAAGACCCAGTACTTC.

V usage is TRBV18 and J usage is TRBJ1-1; the D gene is possibly TRBD1 (6 bases). The CDR3 is 15 amino acids. Germline CDR1 reads KGHSH; CDR2 reads LQKENI. V was cut by 2 bases and J by 2 bases, with 12 bases left in between. The DNA of the CDR3 is TGTGCCAGCTCACCAACAGGGACGGTAAACACTGAAGCTTTCTTT. Its protein product is CASSPTGTVNTEAFF.

CDR3 sequence reads: CASSPGGYEQYF. The DNA for the CDR3 is TGTGCCAGCTCGCCAGGGGGCTACGAGCAGTACTTC. The rearrangement uses TRBV2 and TRBJ2-5, with 7 bases matching TRBD1. The J call may not be correct, given that the DNA end is closer to TRBJ2-7. The germline gives CDR1 SNHLY, CDR2 FYNNEI. The CDR3 is 12 residues long.

This clone was detected only a few times. The V gene is TRBV9, the J gene TRBJ2-1, with 8 bases lining up with TRBD1. The J segment lost 4 bases and the V segment lost 3 bases, leaving 12 bases of the junction unmatched. The CDR3 is 17 amino acids. CDR1 and CDR2 from the germline V gene are SGDLS and YYNGEE. The CDR3 DNA is TGTGCCAGCAGCGGACTGGACAGGGTGCGAGGATACAATGAGCAGTTCTTC. Its translation is CASSGLDRVRGYNEQFF.

The chain couples TRBV2 to TRBJ2-1, with 8 positions matching TRBD1. Germline lookup yields CDR1 SNHLY and CDR2 FYNNEI. The junction had 7 bases not matched to a gene; V was cut back by 4 bases and J by 5 bases. This CDR3 spans 15 amino acids. The DNA of the CDR3 is TGTGCCAGCAGTGGGGACAGGAGGCTCGACAATGAGCAGTTCTTC. Its protein is CASSGDRRLDNEQFF.

The V gene is TRBV2, the J gene TRBJ2-3; 9 nucleotides agree with TRBD1. V gave up 7 bases and J gave up 3 bases; unmatched junction bases: 11. Germline CDR1 reads SNHLY; CDR2 reads FYNNEI. The CDR3 is 16 residues long. CDR3: CASTRGVGQGTDTQYF. The CDR3 DNA reads TGTGCCAGCACTCGAGGAGTGGGACAGGGAACAGATACGCAGTATTTT.

The chain recombines TRBV5-5 with TRBJ1-4; 11 bases are a match to TRBD1. Unmatched junction bases numbered 7, after V lost 2 bases and J lost 7 bases. This CDR3 has 16 residues. Per germline, CDR1 SGHKS and CDR2 YYEKEE (reference sequence). The CDR3 DNA reads TGTGCCAGCAGCTTTGCCCCCGGGACAGGGGGTGAAAAACTGTTTTTT. Residues: CASSFAPGTGGEKLFF.

A few counts support this clone. The chain links TRBV10-3 to TRBJ2-1; 8 bases are shared with TRBD2. Germline V CDR1 and CDR2: ENHRY, SYGVKD. The CDR3 loop spans 15 amino acids. The V segment lost 3 bases and the J segment 9 bases; nucleotides outside the gene matches: 10. The CDR3 DNA reads as TGTGCCATCAGTGAAGTGGGCGGGGGGAGACCTGAGCAGTTCTTC. It is translated as CAISEVGGGRPEQFF.